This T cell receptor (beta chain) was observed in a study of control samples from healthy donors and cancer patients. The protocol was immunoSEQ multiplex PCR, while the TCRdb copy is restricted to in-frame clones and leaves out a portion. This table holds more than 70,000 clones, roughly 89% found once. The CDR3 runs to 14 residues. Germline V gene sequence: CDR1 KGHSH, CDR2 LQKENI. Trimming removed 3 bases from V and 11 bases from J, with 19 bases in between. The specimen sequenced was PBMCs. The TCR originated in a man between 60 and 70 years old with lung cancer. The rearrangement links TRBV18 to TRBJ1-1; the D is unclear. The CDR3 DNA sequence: TGTGCCAGCTCACCGCTAACCGGGGTTGAAAACGCTTTCTTT. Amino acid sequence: CASSPLTGVENAFF.